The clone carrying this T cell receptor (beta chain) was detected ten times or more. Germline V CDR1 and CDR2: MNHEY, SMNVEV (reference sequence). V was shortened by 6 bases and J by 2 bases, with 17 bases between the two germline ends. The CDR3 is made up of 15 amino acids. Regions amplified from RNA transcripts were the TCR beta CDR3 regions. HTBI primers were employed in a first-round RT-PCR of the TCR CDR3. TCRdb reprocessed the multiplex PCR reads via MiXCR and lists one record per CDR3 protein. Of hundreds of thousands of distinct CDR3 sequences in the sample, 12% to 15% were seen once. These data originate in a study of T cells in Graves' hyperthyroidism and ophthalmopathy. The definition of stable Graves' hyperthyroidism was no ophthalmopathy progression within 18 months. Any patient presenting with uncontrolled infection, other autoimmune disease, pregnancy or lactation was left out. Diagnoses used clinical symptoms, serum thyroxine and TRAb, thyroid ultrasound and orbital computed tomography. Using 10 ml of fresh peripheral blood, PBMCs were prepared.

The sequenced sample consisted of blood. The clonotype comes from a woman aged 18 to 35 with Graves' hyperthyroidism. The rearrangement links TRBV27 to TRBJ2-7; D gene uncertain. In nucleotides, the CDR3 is TGTGCCAGCAGACCCGTGACATGGGAAACCTACGAGCAGTACTTC. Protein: CASRPVTWETYEQYF.